The clone carrying this T cell receptor (beta chain) showed up just a few times. This record comes from a study of T and B cells in COVID-19 patients. Each TRB amplification used 250-500 ng of genomic DNA from blood. Multiplex PCR with BIOMED2 TRB-A/B primer pools amplified TRB rearrangements. TCRdb redid the calling of the multiplex PCR reads with MiXCR, one entry per CDR3 protein. Here the sample spans around 30,000 distinct CDR3 sequences, roughly 33% being singletons. The germline V gene has CDR1 SGHTA and CDR2 FQGNSA. The germline V and J ends were trimmed by 4 bases and 3 bases, with 19 bases remaining between them. The CDR3 is 17 residues long.

The sample taken for sequencing was blood. The source is a human donor who had recovered from COVID-19. The rearrangement uses TRBV7-2 and TRBJ2-1; a weak D match, TRBD1 (7 bases). CDR3 nucleotide sequence: TGTGCCAGCAGCTCCACATTGACAGGGAGGAACTACAATGAGCAGTTCTTC. Amino acid sequence: CASSSTLTGRNYNEQFF.